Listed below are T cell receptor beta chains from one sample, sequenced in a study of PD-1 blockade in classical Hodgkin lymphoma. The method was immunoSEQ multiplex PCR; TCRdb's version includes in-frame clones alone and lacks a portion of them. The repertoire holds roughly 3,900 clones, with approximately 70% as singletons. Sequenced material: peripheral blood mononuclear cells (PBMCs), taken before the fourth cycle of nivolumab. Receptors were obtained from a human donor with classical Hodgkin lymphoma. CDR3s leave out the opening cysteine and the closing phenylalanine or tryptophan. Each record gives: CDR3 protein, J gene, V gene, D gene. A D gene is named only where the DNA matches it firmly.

CDR3 protein: ASSPMSQNTEAF
J gene: TRBJ1-1
V gene: TRBV9
D gene: .

CDR3 protein: ASSWGTGVGMNTEAF
J gene: TRBJ1-1
V gene: TRBV7-2
D gene: .

CDR3 protein: ASRRLAGDSYNEQF
J gene: TRBJ2-1
V gene: TRBV6-6
D gene: TRBD2

CDR3 protein: ASSSGQGAVDTQY
J gene: TRBJ2-3
V gene: TRBV7-6
D gene: TRBD1

CDR3 protein: ASSRYGTYEQY
J gene: TRBJ2-7
V gene: TRBV21-1
D gene: .

CDR3 protein: ASSFRTESGSPLH
J gene: TRBJ1-6
V gene: TRBV6-5
D gene: .

CDR3 protein: ASSVGTGSYNEQF
J gene: TRBJ2-1
V gene: TRBV9
D gene: .

CDR3 protein: ASSRDGNLREKLF
J gene: TRBJ1-4
V gene: TRBV6-5
D gene: .

CDR3 protein: ASYRGRGNTIY
J gene: TRBJ1-3
V gene: TRBV5-1
D gene: TRBD1

CDR3 protein: ASSEVPRSEQY
J gene: TRBJ2-7
V gene: TRBV10-2
D gene: .

CDR3 protein: ASSQLRGDQETQY
J gene: TRBJ2-5
V gene: TRBV4-2
D gene: .

CDR3 protein: ASSVDGRAREQY
J gene: TRBJ2-7
V gene: TRBV9
D gene: TRBD2

CDR3 protein: ASSYMGSYNEQF
J gene: TRBJ2-1
V gene: TRBV6-5
D gene: .

CDR3 protein: ASRGRQGPLYGYT
J gene: TRBJ1-2
V gene: TRBV6-5
D gene: TRBD1

CDR3 protein: ASSYPGQGGLQH
J gene: TRBJ1-5
V gene: TRBV6-5
D gene: TRBD1

CDR3 protein: AWTQTGTAFDGYT
J gene: TRBJ1-2
V gene: TRBV30
D gene: TRBD1

CDR3 protein: ASSLNRDPGELF
J gene: TRBJ2-2
V gene: TRBV5-1
D gene: .

CDR3 protein: ASSYTTGEKLF
J gene: TRBJ1-4
V gene: TRBV6-1
D gene: .

CDR3 protein: ASSLDPVSAEQY
J gene: TRBJ2-7
V gene: TRBV7-7
D gene: .

CDR3 protein: ASSLGQGARNEQF
J gene: TRBJ2-1
V gene: TRBV5-1
D gene: TRBD1

CDR3 protein: ASSLHMVEATDTQY
J gene: TRBJ2-3
V gene: TRBV7-2
D gene: .

CDR3 protein: ASSFMAGGLEGTGELF
J gene: TRBJ2-2
V gene: TRBV27
D gene: TRBD2

CDR3 protein: SVRGTDGYT
J gene: TRBJ1-2
V gene: TRBV29-1
D gene: .

CDR3 protein: ASRLAGEQY
J gene: TRBJ2-7
V gene: TRBV10-2
D gene: TRBD2

CDR3 protein: ASSSGTGLGQPQH
J gene: TRBJ1-5
V gene: TRBV7-2
D gene: TRBD1

CDR3 protein: ASSQAPGASGTSYEQY
J gene: TRBJ2-7
V gene: TRBV4-2
D gene: TRBD2

CDR3 protein: ATSRVGNSYNEQF
J gene: TRBJ2-1
V gene: TRBV15
D gene: .

CDR3 protein: ASRSGQGAGQETQY
J gene: TRBJ2-5
V gene: TRBV5-4
D gene: TRBD1

CDR3 protein: ASSLAMGRVEAF
J gene: TRBJ1-1
V gene: TRBV5-1
D gene: .

CDR3 protein: ASSSGQGLDYGYT
J gene: TRBJ1-2
V gene: TRBV7-6
D gene: TRBD1

CDR3 protein: ASRIGDGDTGELF
J gene: TRBJ2-2
V gene: TRBV4-2
D gene: .

CDR3 protein: ASSVNPTNTEAF
J gene: TRBJ1-1
V gene: TRBV2
D gene: .

CDR3 protein: ASSLPASGNTIY
J gene: TRBJ1-3
V gene: TRBV7-9
D gene: .

CDR3 protein: ASSVSGEQY
J gene: TRBJ2-7
V gene: TRBV5-4
D gene: .

CDR3 protein: ASSWEGEQY
J gene: TRBJ2-7
V gene: TRBV7-9
D gene: TRBD2

CDR3 protein: ASKIGGGDTEAF
J gene: TRBJ1-1
V gene: TRBV4-1
D gene: .

CDR3 protein: AWSRRISYEQY
J gene: TRBJ2-7
V gene: TRBV30
D gene: .

CDR3 protein: ASIGRLYGYT
J gene: TRBJ1-2
V gene: TRBV28
D gene: .

CDR3 protein: ASLPAGGFTDTQY
J gene: TRBJ2-3
V gene: TRBV27
D gene: .

CDR3 protein: ASSLGQSGSPLH
J gene: TRBJ1-6
V gene: TRBV5-6
D gene: .

CDR3 protein: AWGRGGGRGEKLF
J gene: TRBJ1-4
V gene: TRBV30
D gene: .

CDR3 protein: ASSVADSRNTIY
J gene: TRBJ1-3
V gene: TRBV9
D gene: .

CDR3 protein: ASSPPCRGVATNEKLF
J gene: TRBJ1-4
V gene: TRBV5-6
D gene: .

CDR3 protein: ATNQDRRNQPQH
J gene: TRBJ1-5
V gene: TRBV15
D gene: TRBD1

CDR3 protein: ASSLEGRTNQPQH
J gene: TRBJ1-5
V gene: TRBV5-1
D gene: .